The 4 T cell receptor beta chains below come from one sample, sequenced in a study of patients and donors after allogeneic stem cell transplantation. Each CDR3 protein gets one entry after TCRdb re-called the RT-PCR reads with MiXCR. The sample holds about 960,000 distinct CDR3 sequences, approximately 19% seen once. The source material was blood, either unsorted or a sorted T cell fraction (not recorded which). The receptor set was obtained from a human donor who was either an allogeneic HSCT recipient or a stem cell or donor lymphocyte infusion donor (not recorded which). It is not recorded whose cells these are; they may come from a transplant donor.

Only a few counts were recorded for this clonotype. V gene TRBV2 combines with J gene TRBJ2-2; unclear D gene. Germline V gives CDR1 SNHLY, CDR2 FYNNEI. This CDR3 is 13 amino acids long. V dropped 6 bases and J dropped 2 bases, with 7 bases sitting between them. CDR3 region: CASSATNTGELFF. CDR3 DNA sequence: TGTGCCAGCAGCGCTACCAACACCGGGGAGCTGTTTTTT.

This chain links TRBV2 with TRBJ1-2, with unresolved D. From germline, CDR1 is SNHLY and CDR2 FYNNEI. The V end lost 3 bases, the J end lost 6 bases, and 14 bases lay between the germline ends. This CDR3 comprises 14 residues. The CDR3 sequence: CASSEVGSGDGYTF. The CDR3 bases are TGTGCCAGCAGTGAGGTCGGGTCAGGAGATGGCTACACCTTC. The full variable domain, its missing parts supplied by reference TRBV2 and TRBJ1-2, is EPEVTQTPSHQVTQMGQEVILRCVPISNHLYFYWYRQILGQKVEFLVSFYNNEISEKSEIFDDQFSVERPDGSNFTLKIRSTKLEDSAMYFCASSEVGSGDGYTFGSGTRLTVV.

There are a few counts of this clonotype. The chain recombines TRBV20-1 with TRBJ1-6; D perhaps matches TRBD1 (5 bases). CDR3 length: 16 amino acids. CDR1 and CDR2 (germline): DFQATT, SNEGSKA (reference sequence). V dropped 7 bases and J dropped 0 bases, with 16 bases sitting between them. The CDR3 coding sequence is TGCAGTGTGGGGGGATCCCCGAGCTCCTATAATTCACCCCTCCACTTT. Translated: CSVGGSPSSYNSPLHF.

This clonotype was picked up one time. The CDR3 DNA reads TGTGCCAGCAGTACCTCGGGACTAGCGGGGAGCTCCTACGAGCAGTACTTC. It codes for CASSTSGLAGSSYEQYF. The gene calls are TRBV28 and TRBJ2-7, with 13 bases identical to TRBD2. Germline CDR1 MDHEN, CDR2 SYDVKM. With 5 bases clipped from V and 0 bases from J, the junction kept 7 bases outside the gene matches. This CDR3 spans 17 amino acids.